This T cell receptor (beta chain) was profiled in a study of shared clonotypes between healthy human individuals. Sequencing used immunoSEQ multiplex PCR; TCRdb keeps in-frame clones, though not all of them. There are 650,000 to 750,000 clones in the sample; 60% to 80% occur only once, and approximately 1.8% lies in the top ten. The germline gives CDR1 KGHSH, CDR2 LQKENI. With 3 bases removed from V and 4 bases from J, the gap between germline ends came to 13 bases. This CDR3 contains 14 residues. The sequence was collected from a woman in her twenties or thirties in good health. The sample taken for sequencing was memory CD4+ T cells sorted from blood. This sample's subset: CD45RA-negative fraction. This rearrangement joins TRBV18 to TRBJ2-7; D gene ambiguous. The CDR3 is CASSPLSPGYEQYF. Here the CDR3 DNA reads TGTGCCAGCTCACCTTTATCACCAGGTTACGAGCAGTACTTC.